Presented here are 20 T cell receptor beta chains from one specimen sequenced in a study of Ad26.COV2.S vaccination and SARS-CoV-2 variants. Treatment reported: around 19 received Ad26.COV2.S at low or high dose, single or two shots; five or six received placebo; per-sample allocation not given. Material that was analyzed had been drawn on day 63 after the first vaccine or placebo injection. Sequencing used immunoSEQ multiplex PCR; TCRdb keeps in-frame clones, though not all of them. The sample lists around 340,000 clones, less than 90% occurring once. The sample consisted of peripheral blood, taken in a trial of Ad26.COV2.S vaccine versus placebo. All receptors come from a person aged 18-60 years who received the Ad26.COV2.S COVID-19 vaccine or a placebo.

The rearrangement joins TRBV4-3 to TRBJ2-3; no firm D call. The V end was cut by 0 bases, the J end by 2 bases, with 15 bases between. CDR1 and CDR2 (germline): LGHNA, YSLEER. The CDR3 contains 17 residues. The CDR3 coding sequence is TGCGCCAGCAGCCAAGATGGTCAGCTAGTTTCCACAGATACGCAGTATTTT. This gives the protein CASSQDGQLVSTDTQYF.

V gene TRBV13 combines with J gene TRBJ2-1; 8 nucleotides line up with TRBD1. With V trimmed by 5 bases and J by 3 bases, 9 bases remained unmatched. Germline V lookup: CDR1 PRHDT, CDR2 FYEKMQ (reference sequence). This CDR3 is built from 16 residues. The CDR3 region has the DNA TGTGCCAGCAGCCCCCGACAGGGGCGTGGCTACAATGAGCAGTTCTTC. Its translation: CASSPRQGRGYNEQFF.

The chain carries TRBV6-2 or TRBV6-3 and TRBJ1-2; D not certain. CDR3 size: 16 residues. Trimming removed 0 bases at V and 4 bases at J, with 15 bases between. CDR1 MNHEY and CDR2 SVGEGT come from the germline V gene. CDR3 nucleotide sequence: TGTGCCAGCAGTTACTCTTTAGGGCAGGTCTTCTATGGCTACACCTTC. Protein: CASSYSLGQVFYGYTF.

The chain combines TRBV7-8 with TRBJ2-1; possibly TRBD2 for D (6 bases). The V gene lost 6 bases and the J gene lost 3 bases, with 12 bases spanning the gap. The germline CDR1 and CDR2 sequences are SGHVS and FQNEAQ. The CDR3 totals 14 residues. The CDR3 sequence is CASRGGLHYNEQFF. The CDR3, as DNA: TGTGCCAGCAGGGGGGGACTCCACTACAATGAGCAGTTCTTC. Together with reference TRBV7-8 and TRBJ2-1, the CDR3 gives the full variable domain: GAGVSQSPRYKVAKRGQDVALRCDPISGHVSLFWYQQALGQGPEFLTYFQNEAQLDKSGLPSDRFFAERPEGSVSTLKIQRTQQEDSAVYLCASRGGLHYNEQFFGPGTRLTVL.

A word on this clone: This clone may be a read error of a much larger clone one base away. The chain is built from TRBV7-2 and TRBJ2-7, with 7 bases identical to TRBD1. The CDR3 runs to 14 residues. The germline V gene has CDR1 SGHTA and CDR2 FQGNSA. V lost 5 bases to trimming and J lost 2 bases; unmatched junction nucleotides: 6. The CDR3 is CASSLTGSPYEQYF. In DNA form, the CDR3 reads TGTGCCAGCAGCCTGACAGGGTCCCCCTACGAGCAGTACTTC. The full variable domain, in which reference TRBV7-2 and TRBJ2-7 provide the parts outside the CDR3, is GAGVSQSPSNKVTEKGKDVELRCDPISGHTALYWYRQSLGQGLEFLIYFQGNSAPDKSGLPSDRFSAERTGGSVSTLTIQRTQQEDSAVYLCASSLTGSPYEQYFGPGTRLTVT.

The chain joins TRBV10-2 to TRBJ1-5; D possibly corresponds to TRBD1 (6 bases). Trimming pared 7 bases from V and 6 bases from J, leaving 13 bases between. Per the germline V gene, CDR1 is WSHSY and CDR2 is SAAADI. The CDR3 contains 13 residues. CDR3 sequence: CASKGGAAQPQHF. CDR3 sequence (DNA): TGCGCCAGCAAGGGGGGGGCCGCTCAGCCCCAGCATTTT.

The CDR3, as DNA: TGTGCCAGCAGTTTCGAACAGGAGACGACACCCCAGCATTTT. This gives the protein CASSFEQETTPQHF. The chain couples TRBV6-6 to TRBJ1-5; D possibly corresponds to TRBD1 (5 bases). Germline loops: CDR1 MNHNY, CDR2 SVGAGI (reference sequence). The CDR3 covers 14 residues. The germline V and J ends were trimmed by 4 bases and 10 bases, with 17 bases remaining between them.

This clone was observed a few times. The CDR3 coding sequence is TGTGCCAGCAGCGGCTCCGGGACGAGGGATTCACCCCTCCACTTT. This sequence encodes CASSGSGTRDSPLHF. The V call is TRBV4-2, the J call TRBJ1-6; TRBD1 is a possible D gene (5 bases). The CDR3 covers 15 residues. V was pared by 5 bases and J by 8 bases, with 16 bases between. Germline V gives CDR1 LGHNA, CDR2 YNFKEQ.

The CDR3 loop reads CASGLASSTEAFF. The CDR3 coding sequence is TGTGCTAGTGGTTTGGCGTCTTCGACTGAAGCTTTCTTT. The rearrangement uses TRBV12-5 and TRBJ1-1; no definite D call. Trimming left V 1 base short and J 5 bases short, with 8 bases between. The germline CDR1 and CDR2 sequences are LGHNT and FRNRAP. The CDR3 is made up of 13 amino acids.

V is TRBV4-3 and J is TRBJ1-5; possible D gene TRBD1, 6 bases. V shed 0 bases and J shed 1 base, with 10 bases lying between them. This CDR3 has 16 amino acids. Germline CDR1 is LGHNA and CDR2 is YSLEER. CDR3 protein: CASSQDWGASNQPQHF. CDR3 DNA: TGCGCCAGCAGCCAAGACTGGGGGGCAAGCAATCAGCCCCAGCATTTT.

Here the CDR3 reads CASSLVSSYNEQFF. The DNA for the CDR3 is TGTGCCAGCAGCTTGGTGAGCTCCTACAATGAGCAGTTCTTC. The chain couples TRBV5-4 to TRBJ2-1, with D hard to call. The length of the CDR3 is 14 residues. The V gene lost 0 bases and the J gene lost 0 bases, with 4 bases spanning the gap. Per germline, CDR1 SGHNT and CDR2 YYREEE (reference sequence).

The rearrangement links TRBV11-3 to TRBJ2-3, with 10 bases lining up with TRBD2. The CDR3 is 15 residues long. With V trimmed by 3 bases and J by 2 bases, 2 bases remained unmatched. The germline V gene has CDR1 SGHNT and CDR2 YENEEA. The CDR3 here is CASSFTSGDTDTQYF. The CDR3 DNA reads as TGTGCCAGCAGCTTTACTAGCGGGGACACAGATACGCAGTATTTT.

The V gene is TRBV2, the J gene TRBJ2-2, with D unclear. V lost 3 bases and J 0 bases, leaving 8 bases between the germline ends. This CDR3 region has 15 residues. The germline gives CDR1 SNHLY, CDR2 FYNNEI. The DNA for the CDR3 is TGTGCCAGCAGTGACCGACACCCGAACACCGGGGAGCTGTTTTTT. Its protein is CASSDRHPNTGELFF.

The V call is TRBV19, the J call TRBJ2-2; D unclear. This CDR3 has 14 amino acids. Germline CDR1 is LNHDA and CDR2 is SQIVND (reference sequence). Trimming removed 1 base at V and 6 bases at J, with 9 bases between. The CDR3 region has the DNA TGTGCCAGTAGTATAGGGAACAAGGCCGGGGAGCTGTTTTTT. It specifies CASSIGNKAGELFF.

In DNA form, the CDR3 reads TGCGCCAGCAGCGGGCAGGGACGGGAGAACACTGAAGCTTTCTTT. It specifies CASSGQGRENTEAFF. The genes are TRBV5-1 and TRBJ1-1; D is perhaps TRBD1 (5 bases). Germline V gene sequence: CDR1 SGHRS, CDR2 YFSETQ. This CDR3 is 15 amino acids long. V shed 4 bases and J shed 1 base, with 14 bases lying between them.

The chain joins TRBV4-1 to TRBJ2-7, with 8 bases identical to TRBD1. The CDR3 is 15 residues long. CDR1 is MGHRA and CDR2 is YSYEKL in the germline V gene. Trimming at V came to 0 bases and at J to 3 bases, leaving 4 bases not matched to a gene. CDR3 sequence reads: CASSQDRGQGYEQYF. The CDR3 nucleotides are TGCGCCAGCAGCCAAGATCGCGGACAGGGCTACGAGCAGTACTTC.

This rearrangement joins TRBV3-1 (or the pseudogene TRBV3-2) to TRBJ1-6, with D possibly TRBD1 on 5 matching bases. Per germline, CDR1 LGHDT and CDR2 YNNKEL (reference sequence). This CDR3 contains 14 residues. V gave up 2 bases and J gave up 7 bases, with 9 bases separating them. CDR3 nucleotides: TGTGCCAGCAGCCAATTGGGGGGAAATTCACCCCTCCACTTT. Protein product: CASSQLGGNSPLHF.

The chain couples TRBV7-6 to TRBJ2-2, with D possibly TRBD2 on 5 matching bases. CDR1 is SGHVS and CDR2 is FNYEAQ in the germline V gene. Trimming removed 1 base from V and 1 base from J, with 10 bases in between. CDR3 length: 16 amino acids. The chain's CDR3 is CASSLDPGRNTGELFF. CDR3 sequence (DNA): TGTGCCAGCAGCTTAGATCCGGGGAGGAACACCGGGGAGCTGTTTTTT.

CDR3 bases: TGTGCCAGTAGTATGGGACAGGGGGGCTACGAGCAGTACTTC. Protein product: CASSMGQGGYEQYF. The chain is built from TRBV19 and TRBJ2-7; TRBD1 matches 11 bases. V lost 3 bases, J lost 3 bases, and 1 base stayed unmatched. This CDR3 comprises 14 residues. The germline CDR1 and CDR2 sequences are LNHDA and SQIVND (reference sequence).

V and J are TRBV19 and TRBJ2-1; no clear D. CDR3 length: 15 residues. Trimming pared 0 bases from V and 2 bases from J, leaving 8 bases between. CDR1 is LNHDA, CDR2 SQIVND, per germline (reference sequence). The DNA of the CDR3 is TGTGCCAGTAGTATAGATCTCGGGCCCTACAATGAGCAGTTCTTC. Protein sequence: CASSIDLGPYNEQFF.